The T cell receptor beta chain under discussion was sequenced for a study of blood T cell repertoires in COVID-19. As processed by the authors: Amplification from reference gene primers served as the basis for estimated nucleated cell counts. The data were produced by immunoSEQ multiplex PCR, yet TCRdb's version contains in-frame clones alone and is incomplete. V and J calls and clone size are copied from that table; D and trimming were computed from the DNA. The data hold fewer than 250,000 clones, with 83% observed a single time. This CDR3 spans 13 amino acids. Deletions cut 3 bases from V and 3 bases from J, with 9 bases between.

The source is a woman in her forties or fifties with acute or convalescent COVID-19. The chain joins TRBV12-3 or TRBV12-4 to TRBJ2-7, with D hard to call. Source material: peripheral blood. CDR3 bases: TGTGCCAGCAGTTTCCCGAAGAGCTACGAGCAGTACTTC. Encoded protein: CASSFPKSYEQYF.